The 30 T cell receptor beta chains below come from one sample, sequenced in a study of T-cell reconstitution after alpha-beta-depleted transplantation in children. Unique molecular identifiers featured in how the TCRbeta library was prepared. TCRdb called the PCR reads again in MiXCR, with one record for every CDR3 protein. This sample has 100,000 to 130,000 distinct CDR3 sequences, with approximately 6.4% found just once. The sequencing used PBMCs, mostly from graft donor cells, collected 360 days after TCRalphabeta/CD19-depleted stem cell transplant. These receptors were collected from a male patient under 10 years old who had a stem cell transplant for acute lymphoblastic leukemia, so the T cells may come from the graft donor.

This clonotype was detected ten times or more. The V call is TRBV4-2, the J call TRBJ1-2; D is undetermined. The CDR3 has 16 amino acids. The germline gives CDR1 LGHNA, CDR2 YNFKEQ. Trimming shortened V by 0 bases and J by 5 bases, and 16 bases separated the two germline ends. The CDR3 bases are TGTGCCAGCAGCCAAGATAGGACGCCGTGGGGTTATGGCTACACCTTC. This codes for CASSQDRTPWGYGYTF.

This clonotype was recorded many times. The chain couples TRBV9 to TRBJ1-1; a possible D gene is TRBD1 (5 bases). Per germline, CDR1 SGDLS and CDR2 YYNGEE. V gave up 0 bases and J gave up 5 bases, with 11 bases separating them. The CDR3 is 14 residues long. The CDR3 here is CASSVVRGGTEAFF. The CDR3 nucleotides read TGTGCCAGCAGCGTAGTGAGGGGAGGAACTGAAGCTTTCTTT. Variable domain in full (rest from reference TRBV9 and TRBJ1-1): DSGVTQTPKHLITATGQRVTLRCSPRSGDLSVYWYQQSLDQGLQFLIQYYNGEERAKGNILERFSAQQFPDLHSELNLSSLELGDSALYFCASSVVRGGTEAFFGQGTRLTVV.

This clonotype showed up just a few times. The chain recombines TRBV9 with TRBJ1-1, with a tentative D call TRBD1 (5 bases). V was pared by 1 base and J by 3 bases, with 19 bases between. Germline V gene lookup returns CDR1 SGDLS and CDR2 YYNGEE. This CDR3 is 17 amino acids long. CDR3 residues: CASSVNSQTVVDTEAFF. Written as DNA, the CDR3 is TGTGCCAGCAGCGTAAATTCCCAGACAGTCGTGGACACTGAAGCTTTCTTT. The full variable domain, its missing parts supplied by reference TRBV9 and TRBJ1-1, is DSGVTQTPKHLITATGQRVTLRCSPRSGDLSVYWYQQSLDQGLQFLIQYYNGEERAKGNILERFSAQQFPDLHSELNLSSLELGDSALYFCASSVNSQTVVDTEAFFGQGTRLTVV.

This clonotype came up a few times. V gene TRBV4-3 combines with J gene TRBJ2-7; no clear D gene. Trimming took 0 bases from V and 3 from J, leaving 12 bases between them. Germline V gene lookup returns CDR1 LGHNA and CDR2 YSLEER. This CDR3 contains 15 residues. The CDR3 protein is CASSQEGPLDYEQYF. DNA for the CDR3: TGCGCCAGCAGCCAAGAAGGTCCCCTGGACTACGAGCAGTACTTC.

This clonotype was recorded many times. The V call is TRBV5-1, the J call TRBJ2-7; 10 nucleotides agree with TRBD2. Germline V gene data show CDR1 as SGHRS and CDR2 as YFSETQ. J lost 2 bases, V lost 0 bases, and 2 bases had no gene match. CDR3 size: 15 residues. Written as DNA, the CDR3 is TGCGCCAGCAGCTTGGGGACTAGCGGCGCCTACGAGCAGTACTTC. Its translation is CASSLGTSGAYEQYF. Full variable domain (rest looked up from reference TRBV5-1 and TRBJ2-7): KAGVTQTPRYLIKTRGQQVTLSCSPISGHRSVSWYQQTPGQGLQFLFEYFSETQRNKGNFPGRFSGRQFSNSRSEMNVSTLELGDSALYLCASSLGTSGAYEQYFGPGTRLTVT.

J is TRBJ1-6 and V is TRBV29-1; 9 bases match TRBD1. V lost 3 bases, J lost 14 bases, and 8 bases stayed unmatched. Per the germline V gene, CDR1 is SQVTM and CDR2 is ANQGSEA. The CDR3 is made up of 13 amino acids. The CDR3 DNA sequence: TGCAGCGTTGATGGGACAGGGTTCGGGTCCCTCCACTTT. The encoded protein is CSVDGTGFGSLHF.

This clonotype came up a few times. The chain combines TRBV9 with TRBJ2-2; D gene uncertain. Germline CDR1 and CDR2: SGDLS and YYNGEE. The V gene lost 0 bases and the J gene lost 0 bases, with 9 bases spanning the gap. This CDR3 has 16 residues. This CDR3 is CASSVDPNSNTGELFF. The CDR3 DNA sequence: TGTGCCAGCAGCGTAGATCCAAACTCGAACACCGGGGAGCTGTTTTTT.

The table lists this clonotype with many counts. The V gene is TRBV29-1, the J gene TRBJ1-5, with 7 bases fitting TRBD1. J lost 6 bases, V lost 7 bases, and 6 bases had no gene match. The CDR3 extends over 12 amino acids. In germline, CDR1 is SQVTM, CDR2 ANQGSEA. The CDR3 here is CSAGTAGQPQHF. The CDR3 DNA sequence: TGCAGCGCAGGGACAGCCGGTCAGCCCCAGCATTTT.

The table lists this clonotype with many counts. The rearrangement joins TRBV20-1 to TRBJ2-7; D remains ambiguous. CDR1 is DFQATT, CDR2 SNEGSKA, per germline (reference sequence). Deletions cut 4 bases from V and 0 bases from J, with 4 bases between. The CDR3 runs 11 residues. CDR3 bases: TGCAGTGCTAAGAACTCCTACGAGCAGTACTTC. Amino acids: CSAKNSYEQYF.

This chain uses TRBV7-3 with TRBJ2-3; D remains ambiguous. CDR1 and CDR2 (germline): SGHTA, FQGTGA. This CDR3 contains 15 residues. V was shortened by 5 bases and J by 5 bases, with 17 bases between the two germline ends. The chain's CDR3 is CASSPPRHVKDTQYF. CDR3 DNA sequence: TGTGCCAGCAGCCCCCCCCGACATGTAAAAGATACGCAGTATTTT.

There are a few counts of this clonotype. The chain has TRBV10-3 and TRBJ2-1; TRBD2 matches at 7 bases. In germline, CDR1 is ENHRY, CDR2 SYGVKD. V shed 11 bases and J 6 bases; nucleotides not matched to a gene: 22. CDR3 length: 17 residues. In nucleotides, the CDR3 is TGTGCCGCCTCGGGGCGTCCACGGGGGGTGAAGGGCAATGAGCAGTTCTTC. It is translated as CAASGRPRGVKGNEQFF.

This clonotype was observed at least ten times. This chain uses TRBV6-2 or TRBV6-3 with TRBJ2-6; perhaps TRBD1 as D (5 bases). Germline CDR1 reads MNHEY; CDR2 reads SVGEGT. The germline V and J ends were trimmed by 1 base and 7 bases, with 11 bases remaining between them. The CDR3 covers 15 residues. CDR3 sequence reads: CASSYFSRDANVLTF. The CDR3 bases are TGTGCCAGCAGTTACTTTAGCAGGGATGCCAACGTCCTGACTTTC.

This clonotype was seen repeatedly, ten times or more. The V and J genes are TRBV15 and TRBJ1-5; D possibly corresponds to TRBD1 (5 bases). The CDR3 sequence is 17 residues long. Germline values: CDR1 LNHNV, CDR2 YYDKDF (reference sequence). The germline V and J ends were trimmed by 0 bases and 5 bases, with 17 bases remaining between them. This chain's CDR3 is CATSRDRGLGAYQPQHF. The CDR3 region has the DNA TGTGCCACCAGCAGAGATCGAGGATTAGGGGCTTATCAGCCCCAGCATTTT.

There are a few counts of this clonotype. The rearrangement links TRBV28 to TRBJ2-5; 8 bases line up with TRBD1. This CDR3 comprises 14 residues. In germline, CDR1 is MDHEN, CDR2 SYDVKM. The J segment lost 6 bases and the V segment lost 7 bases, leaving 10 bases of the junction unmatched. The CDR3 loop is CASNQDRDGQTQYF. DNA for the CDR3: TGTGCCAGCAACCAGGACAGGGACGGCCAGACCCAGTACTTC.

This chain connects TRBV9 to TRBJ2-3, with D uncertain. The germline CDR1 and CDR2 sequences are SGDLS and YYNGEE. CDR3 length: 13 amino acids. V was clipped by 0 bases and J by 3 bases, with 5 bases between them. The CDR3: CASSVARTDTQYF. The CDR3 coding sequence is TGTGCCAGCAGCGTAGCTCGGACAGATACGCAGTATTTT. The whole variable domain, remainder taken from reference TRBV9 and TRBJ2-3, is DSGVTQTPKHLITATGQRVTLRCSPRSGDLSVYWYQQSLDQGLQFLIQYYNGEERAKGNILERFSAQQFPDLHSELNLSSLELGDSALYFCASSVARTDTQYFGPGTRLTVL.

This clonotype was observed at least ten times. This chain connects TRBV27 to TRBJ2-5, with D unclear. Germline V lookup: CDR1 MNHEY, CDR2 SMNVEV (reference sequence). The CDR3 has 13 residues. V was trimmed by 2 bases and J by 4 bases, leaving 8 bases between them. The CDR3 loop is CASSLGMRETQYF. CDR3 coding DNA: TGTGCCAGCAGTTTAGGGATGAGAGAGACCCAGTACTTC.

This clonotype was found many times. V and J are TRBV7-9 and TRBJ2-7; D uncertain. Germline CDR1 is SEHNR and CDR2 is FQNEAQ (reference sequence). The CDR3 has 16 residues. V lost 4 bases, J lost 0 bases, and 16 bases lay in between. CDR3 sequence: CASSSRGQVSSYEQYF. CDR3 DNA: TGTGCCAGCAGCTCAAGAGGCCAGGTGAGCTCCTACGAGCAGTACTTC.

This clonotype was detected many times. This chain joins TRBV7-2 and TRBJ2-7, with 9 positions matching TRBD2. With V trimmed by 1 base and J by 2 bases, 6 bases remained unmatched. The CDR3 contains 16 residues. CDR1 and CDR2 (germline): SGHTA, FQGNSA. The CDR3 is CASSLVGGRATYEQYF. The CDR3 coding sequence is TGTGCCAGCAGCTTAGTGGGCGGGAGGGCAACCTACGAGCAGTACTTC. Looking up the rest from reference TRBV7-2 and TRBJ2-7 gives the full variable domain: GAGVSQSPSNKVTEKGKDVELRCDPISGHTALYWYRQSLGQGLEFLIYFQGNSAPDKSGLPSDRFSAERTGGSVSTLTIQRTQQEDSAVYLCASSLVGGRATYEQYFGPGTRLTVT.

This clonotype occurred many times. The chain uses TRBV7-9 and TRBJ2-1; 8 nucleotides agree with TRBD2. Trimming cost V 5 bases and J 14 bases; bases outside gene matches: 8. Germline V gives CDR1 SEHNR, CDR2 FQNEAQ (reference sequence). The CDR3 contains 12 residues. The CDR3 nucleotides read TGTGCCAGCAGCGGACTAGCCCCGGAAGAGTTCTTC. Its translation is CASSGLAPEEFF.

The chain links TRBV7-9 to TRBJ2-7; D possibly uses TRBD1 or TRBD2 (6 bases each). Germline V lookup: CDR1 SEHNR, CDR2 FQNEAQ (reference sequence). Trimming cost V 5 bases and J 6 bases, with 11 bases left between them. The CDR3 consists of 12 residues. The DNA of the CDR3 is TGTGCCAGCAGCGCCGGAGGGGGCGAGCAGTACTTC. Translated, it gives CASSAGGGEQYF.

This clonotype was observed at least ten times. This chain connects TRBV27 to TRBJ2-5; 10 bases match TRBD1. Germline V gene data show CDR1 as MNHEY and CDR2 as SMNVEV (reference sequence). This CDR3 has 15 residues. With V trimmed by 2 bases and J by 1 base, 1 base remained unmatched. CDR3 residues: CASSLRDRGQETQYF. CDR3 bases: TGTGCCAGCAGTTTAAGGGACAGGGGCCAAGAGACCCAGTACTTC.

The rearrangement uses TRBV5-6 and TRBJ2-5; 8 positions agree with TRBD1. The CDR3 length is 17 residues. CDR1 and CDR2 (germline): SGHDT, YYEEEE. J was trimmed by 2 bases and V by 4 bases; bases with no gene match: 13. CDR3 coding DNA: TGTGCCAGCAGCGGGAGGCGACAGGGGTTCCCTCAAGAGACCCAGTACTTC. As protein: CASSGRRQGFPQETQYF.

This chain uses TRBV5-4 with TRBJ2-7; tentatively, D is TRBD1 (6 bases). The CDR3 length is 19 residues. Germline lookup yields CDR1 SGHNT and CDR2 YYREEE (reference sequence). V was pared by 7 bases and J by 2 bases, with 31 bases between. The CDR3 loop is CASGSGLISQGWPTYEQYF. CDR3 sequence (DNA): TGTGCCAGCGGCTCCGGTCTCATATCACAGGGATGGCCTACCTACGAGCAGTACTTC.

This clonotype was seen at least ten times. CDR3 sequence reads: CASSFSPKGGEGTEAFF. The CDR3 nucleotides read TGTGCCAGCAGCTTTTCCCCTAAGGGGGGAGAGGGGACTGAAGCTTTCTTT. The rearrangement uses TRBV9 and TRBJ1-1; a possible D gene is TRBD1 (6 bases). CDR3 length: 17 residues. The V end lost 4 bases, the J end lost 5 bases, and 24 bases lay between the germline ends. CDR1 SGDLS and CDR2 YYNGEE come from the germline V gene.

The chain is built from TRBV5-1 and TRBJ1-1; 8 bases are a match to TRBD1. V lost 5 bases, J lost 4 bases, and 10 bases stayed unmatched. The CDR3 spans 15 residues. Germline CDR1 and CDR2: SGHRS and YFSETQ. The CDR3 DNA follows: TGCGCCAGCAGGGACGTACAGGGGGGCCTCACTGAAGCTTTCTTT. This encodes CASRDVQGGLTEAFF.

The chain joins TRBV21-1 to TRBJ1-6; TRBD1, the table's D call, was not compared with the DNA. TRBV21-1 is a known pseudogene. This CDR3 has 16 amino acids. The CDR3 nucleotides read TGTGCCAGCAGCAAGATACGACAGGGACATAATTCACCCCTCCACTTT. Translating it yields CASSKIRQGHNSPLHF.

This clonotype has just a few counts. J is TRBJ2-7 and V is TRBV7-9, with a possible D match to TRBD1 (6 bases). The germline CDR1 and CDR2 sequences are SEHNR and FQNEAQ (reference sequence). V shed 5 bases and J shed 3 bases, with 14 bases lying between them. The CDR3 length is 14 residues. The DNA for the CDR3 is TGTGCCAGCAGCCCCCCAGGGACATACTACGAGCAGTACTTC. It specifies CASSPPGTYYEQYF.

This clonotype has ten or more counts. The chain combines TRBV28 with TRBJ2-6; tentatively, D is TRBD1 (6 bases). Trimming pared 10 bases from V and 0 bases from J, leaving 13 bases between. CDR3 length equals 15 residues. Germline CDR1 reads MDHEN; CDR2 reads SYDVKM. The CDR3 here is CATWTVFSGANVLTF. In DNA, the CDR3 is TGTGCCACCTGGACAGTATTCTCTGGGGCCAACGTCCTGACTTTC.

This clonotype showed up many times. V and J are TRBV11-2 and TRBJ2-1, with no clear D. Trimming took off 3 bases at V and 3 bases at J, with 9 bases between the two ends. The germline V gene has CDR1 SGHAT and CDR2 FQNNGV. The CDR3 contains 14 residues. The CDR3 sequence: CASSLTTVYNEQFF. The DNA of the CDR3 is TGTGCCAGCAGCTTGACGACGGTCTACAATGAGCAGTTCTTC. The variable domain in full, with the rest retrieved from reference TRBV11-2 and TRBJ2-1, is EAGVAQSPRYKIIEKRQSVAFWCNPISGHATLYWYQQILGQGPKLLIQFQNNGVVDDSQLPKDRFSAERLKGVDSTLKIQPAKLEDSAVYLCASSLTTVYNEQFFGPGTRLTVL.

At least ten counts were recorded for this clonotype. The gene calls are TRBV12-3 or TRBV12-4 and TRBJ1-1; a weak D match, TRBD1 (6 bases). V lost 3 bases and J lost 4, with 9 bases in between. This CDR3 is 13 amino acids long. The CDR3 DNA is TGTGCCAGCAGTTTTCAGGGGCCCACTGAAGCTTTCTTT. This encodes CASSFQGPTEAFF.